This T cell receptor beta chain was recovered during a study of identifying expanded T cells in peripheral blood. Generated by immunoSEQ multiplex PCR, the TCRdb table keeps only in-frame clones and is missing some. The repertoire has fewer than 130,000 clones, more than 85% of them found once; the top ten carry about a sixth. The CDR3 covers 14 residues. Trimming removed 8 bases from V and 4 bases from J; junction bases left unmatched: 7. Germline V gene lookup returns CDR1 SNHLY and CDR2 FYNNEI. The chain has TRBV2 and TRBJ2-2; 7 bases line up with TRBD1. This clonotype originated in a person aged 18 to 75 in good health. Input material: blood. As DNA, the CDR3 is TGTGCCAGCGGGCTGGACAGGATCACCGGGGAGCTGTTTTTT. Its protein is CASGLDRITGELFF.